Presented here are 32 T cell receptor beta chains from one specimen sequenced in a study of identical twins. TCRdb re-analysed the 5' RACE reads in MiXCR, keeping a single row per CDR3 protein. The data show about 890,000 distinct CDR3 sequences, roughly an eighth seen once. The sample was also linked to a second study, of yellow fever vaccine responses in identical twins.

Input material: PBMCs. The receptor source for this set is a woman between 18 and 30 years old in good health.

The CDR3 bases are TGTGCCAGCAGCTTGCTCCCCAGGGTTCGGGAGTGGCTCTCCTACAATGAGCAGTTCTTC. Its protein is CASSLLPRVREWLSYNEQFF. The rearrangement links TRBV5-4 to TRBJ2-1; possible D gene TRBD2, 6 bases. CDR1 is SGHNT and CDR2 is YYREEE in the germline V gene (reference sequence). The CDR3 sequence is 20 residues long. Between the trimmed V and J ends, which lost 1 base and 0 bases, there was a span of 23 bases.

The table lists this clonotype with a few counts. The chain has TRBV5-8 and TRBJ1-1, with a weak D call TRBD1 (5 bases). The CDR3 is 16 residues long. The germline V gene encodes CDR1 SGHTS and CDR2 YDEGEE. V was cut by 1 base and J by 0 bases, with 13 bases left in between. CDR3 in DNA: TGTGCCAGCAGCTTGCTACAGGCAGCCCTGAACACTGAAGCTTTCTTT. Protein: CASSLLQAALNTEAFF.

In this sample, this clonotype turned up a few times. CDR3 sequence: CASSPPIWNEQFF. The CDR3 DNA is TGTGCCAGCTCACCACCTATATGGAATGAGCAGTTCTTC. V gene TRBV18 combines with J gene TRBJ2-1; no clear D. Trimming stripped 0 bases from V and 7 bases from J, with 7 bases between. Looked up from germline, CDR1 is KGHSH and CDR2 is LQKENI. This CDR3 contains 13 residues.

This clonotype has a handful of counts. CDR3 amino acids: CASSFNTGTGELFF. CDR3 nucleotides: TGTGCCAGCAGTTTCAATACGGGGACCGGGGAGCTGTTTTTT. The chain employs TRBV12-3 or TRBV12-4 and TRBJ2-2, with D possibly being TRBD2 (5 bases). Trimming took 3 bases from V and 5 from J, leaving 10 bases between them. The CDR3 runs 14 residues.

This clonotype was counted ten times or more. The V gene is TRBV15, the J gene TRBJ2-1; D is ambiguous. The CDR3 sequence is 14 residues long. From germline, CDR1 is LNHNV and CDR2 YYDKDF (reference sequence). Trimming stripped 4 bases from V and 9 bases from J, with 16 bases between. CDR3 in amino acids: CATSNSPSGSEQFF. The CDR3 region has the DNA TGTGCCACCAGCAACTCCCCGTCCGGGTCTGAGCAGTTCTTC. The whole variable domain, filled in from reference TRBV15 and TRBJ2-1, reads DAMVIQNPRYQVTQFGKPVTLSCSQTLNHNVMYWYQQKSSQAPKLLFHYYDKDFNNEADTPDNFQSRRPNTSFCFLDIRSPGLGDTAMYLCATSNSPSGSEQFFGPGTRLTVL.

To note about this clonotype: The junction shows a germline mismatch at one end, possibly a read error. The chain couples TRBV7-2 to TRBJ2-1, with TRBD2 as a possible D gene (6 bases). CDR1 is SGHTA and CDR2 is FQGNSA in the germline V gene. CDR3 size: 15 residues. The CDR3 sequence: CASTLRGAFDNEQFF. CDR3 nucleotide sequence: TGTGCCAGCACCTTACGCGGGGCCTTCGACAATGAGCAGTTCTTC.

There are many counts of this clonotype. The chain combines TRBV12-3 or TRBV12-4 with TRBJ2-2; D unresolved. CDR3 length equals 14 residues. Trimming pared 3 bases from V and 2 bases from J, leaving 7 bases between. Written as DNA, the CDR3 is TGTGCCAGCAGTTTCCAGGAAAACACCGGGGAGCTGTTTTTT. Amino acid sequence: CASSFQENTGELFF.

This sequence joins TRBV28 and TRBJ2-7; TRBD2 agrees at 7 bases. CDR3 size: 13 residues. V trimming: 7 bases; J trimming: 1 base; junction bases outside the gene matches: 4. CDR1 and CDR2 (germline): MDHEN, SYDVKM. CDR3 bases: TGTGCCAGCACTAGCGGACTGTCCTACGAGCAGTACTTC. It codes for CASTSGLSYEQYF.

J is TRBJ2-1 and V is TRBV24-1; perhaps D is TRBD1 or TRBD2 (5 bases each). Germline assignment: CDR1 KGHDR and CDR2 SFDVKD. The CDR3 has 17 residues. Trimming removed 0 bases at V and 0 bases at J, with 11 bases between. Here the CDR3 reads CATSDLVAGSSYNEQFF. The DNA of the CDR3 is TGTGCCACCAGTGATTTGGTGGCAGGGAGCTCCTACAATGAGCAGTTCTTC.

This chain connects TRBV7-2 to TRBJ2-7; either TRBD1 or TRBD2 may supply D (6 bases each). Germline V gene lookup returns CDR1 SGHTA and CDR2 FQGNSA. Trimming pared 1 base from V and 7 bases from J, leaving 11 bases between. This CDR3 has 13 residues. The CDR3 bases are TGTGCCAGCAGCTTAGAGGGGGGTCAGGAGCAGTACTTC. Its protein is CASSLEGGQEQYF.

The DNA for the CDR3 is TGCAGTGCTAGGGGGGTAAGTCAGCCCCAGCATTTT. This encodes CSARGVSQPQHF. The chain is built from TRBV20-1 and TRBJ1-5; a possible D gene is TRBD1 (5 bases). Germline CDR1 reads DFQATT; CDR2 reads SNEGSKA (reference sequence). Trimming stripped 3 bases from V and 6 bases from J, with 9 bases between. The CDR3 consists of 12 residues.

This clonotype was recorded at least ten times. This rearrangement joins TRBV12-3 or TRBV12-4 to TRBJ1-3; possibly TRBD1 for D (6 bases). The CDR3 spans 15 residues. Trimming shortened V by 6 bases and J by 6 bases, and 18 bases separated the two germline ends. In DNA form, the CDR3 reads TGTGCCAGCAGGAAGTTGAACAGGGTAGCAAACACCATATATTTT. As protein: CASRKLNRVANTIYF.

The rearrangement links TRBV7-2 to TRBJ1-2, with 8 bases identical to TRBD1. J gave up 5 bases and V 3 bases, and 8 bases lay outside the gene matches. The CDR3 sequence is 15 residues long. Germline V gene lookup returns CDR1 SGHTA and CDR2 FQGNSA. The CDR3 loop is CASSLPTGAIYGYTF. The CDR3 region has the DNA TGTGCCAGCAGCTTGCCGACAGGGGCGATTTATGGCTACACCTTC.

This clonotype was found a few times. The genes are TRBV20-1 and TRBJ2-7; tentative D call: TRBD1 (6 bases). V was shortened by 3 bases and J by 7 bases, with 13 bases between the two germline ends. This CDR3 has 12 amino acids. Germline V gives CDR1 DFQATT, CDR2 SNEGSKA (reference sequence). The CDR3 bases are TGCAGTGCTAGTTTGGGGGCTGGGGAGCAGTACGTC. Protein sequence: CSASLGAGEQYV.

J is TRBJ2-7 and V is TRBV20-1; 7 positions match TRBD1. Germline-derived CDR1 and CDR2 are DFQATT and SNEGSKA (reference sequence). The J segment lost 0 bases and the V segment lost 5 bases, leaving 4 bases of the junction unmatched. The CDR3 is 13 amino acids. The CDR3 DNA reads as TGCAGTGCTTCCGGGACAGACTCCTACGAGCAGTACTTC. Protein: CSASGTDSYEQYF.

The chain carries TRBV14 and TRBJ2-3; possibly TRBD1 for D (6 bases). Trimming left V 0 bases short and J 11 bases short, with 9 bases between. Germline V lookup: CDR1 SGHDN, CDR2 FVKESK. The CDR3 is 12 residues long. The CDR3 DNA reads TGTGCCAGCAGCCAAGAGAGGGGGAGGCAGTATTTT. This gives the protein CASSQERGRQYF.

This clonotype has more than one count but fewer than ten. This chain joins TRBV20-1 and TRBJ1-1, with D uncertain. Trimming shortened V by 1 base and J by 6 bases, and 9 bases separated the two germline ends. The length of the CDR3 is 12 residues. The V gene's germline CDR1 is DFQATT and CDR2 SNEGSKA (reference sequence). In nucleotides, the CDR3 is TGCAGTGCTAGAGCCCCAATCTCTGAAGCTTTCTTT. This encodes CSARAPISEAFF.

The CDR3 region is CASILGHTGGYTF. The CDR3 DNA reads TGTGCCAGCATCCTGGGGCATACGGGCGGCTACACCTTC. The chain employs TRBV12-3 or TRBV12-4 and TRBJ1-2; weak D call: TRBD1 (5 bases). Between the trimmed V and J ends, which lost 7 bases and 8 bases, there was a span of 17 bases. CDR3 size: 13 residues.

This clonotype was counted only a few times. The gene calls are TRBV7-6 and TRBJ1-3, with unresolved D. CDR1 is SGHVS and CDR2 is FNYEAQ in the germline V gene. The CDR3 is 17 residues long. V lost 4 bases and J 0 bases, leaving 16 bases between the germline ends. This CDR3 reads CASSSLTSGSSGNTIYF. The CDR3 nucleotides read TGTGCCAGCAGCTCGTTGACTAGCGGGAGCTCTGGAAACACCATATATTTT.

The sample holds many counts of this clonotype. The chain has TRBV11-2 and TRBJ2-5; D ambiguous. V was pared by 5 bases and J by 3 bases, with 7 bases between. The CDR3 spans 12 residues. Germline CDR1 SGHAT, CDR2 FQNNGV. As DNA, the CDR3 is TGTGCCAGCAGCCCATCAGAAGAGACCCAGTACTTC. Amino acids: CASSPSEETQYF.

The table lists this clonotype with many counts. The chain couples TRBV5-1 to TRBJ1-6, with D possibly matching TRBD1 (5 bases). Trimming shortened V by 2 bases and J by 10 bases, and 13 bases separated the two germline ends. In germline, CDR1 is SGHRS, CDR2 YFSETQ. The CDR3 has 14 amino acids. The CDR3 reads CASSLGTTESPLHF. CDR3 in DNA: TGCGCCAGCAGCTTAGGGACGACTGAATCACCCCTCCACTTT.

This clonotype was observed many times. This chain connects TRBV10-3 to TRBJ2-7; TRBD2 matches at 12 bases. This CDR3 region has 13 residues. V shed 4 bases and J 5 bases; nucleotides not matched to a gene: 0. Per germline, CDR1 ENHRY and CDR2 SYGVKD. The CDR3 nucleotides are TGTGCCATCAGTGGACTAGCGGGAGACGAGCAGTACTTC. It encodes CAISGLAGDEQYF.

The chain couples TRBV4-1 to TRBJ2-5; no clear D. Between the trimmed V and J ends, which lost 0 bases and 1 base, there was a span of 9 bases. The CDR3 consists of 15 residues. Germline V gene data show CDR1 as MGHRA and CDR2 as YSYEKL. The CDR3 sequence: CASSQDGLRQETQYF. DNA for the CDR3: TGCGCCAGCAGCCAAGATGGTCTACGCCAAGAGACCCAGTACTTC.

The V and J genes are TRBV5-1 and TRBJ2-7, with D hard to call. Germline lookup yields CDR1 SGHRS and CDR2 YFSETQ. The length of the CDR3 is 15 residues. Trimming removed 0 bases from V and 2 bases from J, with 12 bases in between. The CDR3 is CASSLDGSATYEQYF. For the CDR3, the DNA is TGCGCCAGCAGCTTGGATGGGTCCGCCACCTACGAGCAGTACTTC.

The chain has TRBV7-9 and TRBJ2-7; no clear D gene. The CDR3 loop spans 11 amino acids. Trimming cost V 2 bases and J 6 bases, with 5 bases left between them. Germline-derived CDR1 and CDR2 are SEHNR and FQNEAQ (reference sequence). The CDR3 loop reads CASSLSVEQYF. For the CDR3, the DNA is TGTGCCAGCAGCTTATCGGTCGAGCAGTACTTC.

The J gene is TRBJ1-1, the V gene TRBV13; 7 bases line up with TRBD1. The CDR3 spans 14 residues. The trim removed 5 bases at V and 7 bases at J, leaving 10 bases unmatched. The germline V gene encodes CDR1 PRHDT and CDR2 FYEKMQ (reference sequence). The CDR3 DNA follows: TGTGCCAGCAGCGCTGGACAGGTCGCGGTTGAAGCTTTCTTT. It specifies CASSAGQVAVEAFF.

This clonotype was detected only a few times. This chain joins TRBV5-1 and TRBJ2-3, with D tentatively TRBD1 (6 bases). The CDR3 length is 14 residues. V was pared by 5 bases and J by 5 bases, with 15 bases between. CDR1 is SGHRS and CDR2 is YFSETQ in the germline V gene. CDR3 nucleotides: TGCGCCAGCAGTATAACATCGGGACAAGATACGCAGTATTTT. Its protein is CASSITSGQDTQYF.

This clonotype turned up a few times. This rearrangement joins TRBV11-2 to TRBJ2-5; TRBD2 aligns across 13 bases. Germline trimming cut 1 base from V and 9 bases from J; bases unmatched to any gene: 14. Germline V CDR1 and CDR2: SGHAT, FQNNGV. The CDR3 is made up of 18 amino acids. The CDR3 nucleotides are TGTGCCAGCAGCTTAGTAGGACTCGGGACTAGCGGGATCGTGGCCCAGTACTTC. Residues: CASSLVGLGTSGIVAQYF. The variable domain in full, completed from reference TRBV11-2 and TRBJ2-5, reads EAGVAQSPRYKIIEKRQSVAFWCNPISGHATLYWYQQILGQGPKLLIQFQNNGVVDDSQLPKDRFSAERLKGVDSTLKIQPAKLEDSAVYLCASSLVGLGTSGIVAQYFGPGTRLLVL.

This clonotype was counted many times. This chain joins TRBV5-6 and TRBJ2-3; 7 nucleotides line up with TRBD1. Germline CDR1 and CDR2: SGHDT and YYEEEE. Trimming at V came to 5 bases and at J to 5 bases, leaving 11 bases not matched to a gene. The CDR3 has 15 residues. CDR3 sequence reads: CASSNNRGPKDTQYF. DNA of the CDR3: TGTGCCAGCAGTAATAACAGGGGTCCCAAAGATACGCAGTATTTT. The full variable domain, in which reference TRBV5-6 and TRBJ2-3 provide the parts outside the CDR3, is DAGVTQSPTHLIKTRGQQVTLRCSPKSGHDTVSWYQQALGQGPQFIFQYYEEEERQRGNFPDRFSGHQFPNYSSELNVNALLLGDSALYLCASSNNRGPKDTQYFGPGTRLTVL.

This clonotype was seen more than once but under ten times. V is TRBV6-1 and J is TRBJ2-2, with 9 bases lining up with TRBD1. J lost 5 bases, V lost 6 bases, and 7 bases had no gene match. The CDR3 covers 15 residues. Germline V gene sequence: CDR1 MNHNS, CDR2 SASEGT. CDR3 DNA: TGTGCCAGCAGCTCGGACAGGGGCATTACCGGGGAGCTGTTTTTT. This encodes CASSSDRGITGELFF.

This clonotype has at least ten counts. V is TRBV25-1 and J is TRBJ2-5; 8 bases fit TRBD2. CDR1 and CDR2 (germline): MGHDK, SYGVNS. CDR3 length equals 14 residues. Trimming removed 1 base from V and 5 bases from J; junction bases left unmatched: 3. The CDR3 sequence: CASSESAGGETQYF. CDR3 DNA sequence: TGTGCCAGCAGTGAATCGGCGGGGGGCGAGACCCAGTACTTC.

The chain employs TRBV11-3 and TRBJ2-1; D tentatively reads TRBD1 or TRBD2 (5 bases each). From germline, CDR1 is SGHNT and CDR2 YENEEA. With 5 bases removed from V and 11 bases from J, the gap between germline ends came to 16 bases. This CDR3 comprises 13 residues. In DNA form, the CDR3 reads TGTGCCAGCAGCCCCGCTGACGAGGGGAAGCAGTTCTTC. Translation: CASSPADEGKQFF.